This passage covers 18 T cell receptor beta chains from one sample sequenced in a study of CD8 T cells in Susac syndrome. Random hexamers served to reverse transcribe about 0.5 to 1 ug RNA. TCRdb used MiXCR to reprocess the immunoSEQ multiplex PCR reads, holding one entry per CDR3 protein. The data hold 110,000 or so distinct CDR3 sequences, with about 93% observed a single time. The source material was CD4+ T cells from PBMCs. All receptors derive from a human donor in good health.

CDR3 nucleotide sequence: TGTGCCAGCAGCTTAGTTTCCGGACTGTACAATGAGCAGTTCTTC. Translation: CASSLVSGLYNEQFF. This chain joins TRBV7-9 and TRBJ2-1, with D tentatively TRBD2 (5 bases). The length of the CDR3 is 15 residues. Looked up from germline, CDR1 is SEHNR and CDR2 is FQNEAQ (reference sequence). Between the trimmed V and J ends, which lost 1 base and 4 bases, there was a span of 11 bases.

This chain connects TRBV6-2 or TRBV6-3 to TRBJ1-6; D remains ambiguous. Trimming pared 6 bases from V and 7 bases from J, leaving 13 bases between. Germline loops: CDR1 MNHEY, CDR2 SVGEGT. This CDR3 is built from 14 residues. The CDR3 bases are TGTGCCAGCAGGACGGACCTGGTGAATTCACCCCTCCACTTT. This gives the protein CASRTDLVNSPLHF.

This rearrangement joins TRBV14 to TRBJ2-3; D is uncertain. Trimming cost V 0 bases and J 2 bases, with 12 bases left between them. From germline, CDR1 is SGHDN and CDR2 FVKESK. The CDR3 covers 16 residues. CDR3: CASSQDLSIPTDTQYF. CDR3 in DNA: TGTGCCAGCAGCCAAGATTTAAGCATTCCCACAGATACGCAGTATTTT.

The V gene is TRBV13, the J gene TRBJ2-3; 9 bases map to TRBD1. The germline V gene has CDR1 PRHDT and CDR2 FYEKMQ (reference sequence). The CDR3 has 14 amino acids. V was clipped by 5 bases and J by 6 bases; unmatched bases: 6. The CDR3 nucleotides are TGTGCCAGCAGCCGGACAGGGGATTTGGATACGCAGTATTTT. It encodes CASSRTGDLDTQYF.

This chain connects TRBV7-9 to TRBJ2-1, with unresolved D. Per the germline V gene, CDR1 is SEHNR and CDR2 is FQNEAQ (reference sequence). Trimming cost V 3 bases and J 0 bases, with 0 bases left between them. CDR3 length: 12 residues. CDR3: CASSFSYNEQFF. Written as DNA, the CDR3 is TGTGCCAGCAGCTTCTCCTACAATGAGCAGTTCTTC.

This chain links TRBV5-1 with TRBJ1-2; TRBD1 is a possible D gene (6 bases). In germline, CDR1 is SGHRS, CDR2 YFSETQ. The V end was cut by 0 bases, the J end by 4 bases, with 10 bases between. The CDR3 has 14 residues. CDR3 sequence (DNA): TGCGCCAGCAGCTTGGACAGGGACCGCTATGGCTACACCTTC. It codes for CASSLDRDRYGYTF.

The chain employs TRBV20-1 and TRBJ2-7, with D hard to call. V lost 4 bases and J lost 0, with 7 bases in between. CDR1 and CDR2 (germline): DFQATT, SNEGSKA (reference sequence). The CDR3 length is 12 residues. The chain's CDR3 is CSAIRTSYEQYF. DNA of the CDR3: TGCAGTGCTATCCGGACCTCCTACGAGCAGTACTTC.

This chain links TRBV11-1 with TRBJ2-1, with D perhaps TRBD1 (5 bases). Germline V gene sequence: CDR1 SGHAT, CDR2 FQDESV (reference sequence). V lost 0 bases to trimming and J lost 9 bases, with 27 bases between them. This CDR3 is 19 amino acids long. CDR3 DNA sequence: TGTGCCAGCAGCTTAGCGCTTCGTGTGAGACAGCATGTTTTAATTGAGCAGTTCTTC. Its protein product is CASSLALRVRQHVLIEQFF.

V and J are TRBV29-1 and TRBJ2-1; 11 bases agree with TRBD1. V was clipped by 7 bases and J by 9 bases; unmatched bases: 5. Per germline, CDR1 SQVTM and CDR2 ANQGSEA. This CDR3 is built from 12 residues. The CDR3 DNA reads TGCAGCGCGGACAGGGGGCGCGGTGAGCAGTTCTTC. It codes for CSADRGRGEQFF.

This clonotype appeared once. The genes are TRBV6-2 or TRBV6-3 and TRBJ2-2; no clear D gene. The CDR3 has 13 amino acids. CDR1 and CDR2 from the germline V gene are MNHEY and SVGEGT. The V end lost 2 bases, the J end lost 8 bases, and 9 bases lay between the germline ends. CDR3 DNA sequence: TGTGCCAGCAGTTACCGTCTTCCAGGGGAGCTGTTTTTT. Its translation: CASSYRLPGELFF.

V usage is TRBV24-1 and J usage is TRBJ2-5; TRBD2 aligns across 8 bases. CDR3 length: 16 amino acids. The V gene's germline CDR1 is KGHDR and CDR2 SFDVKD. The trim removed 9 bases at V and 5 bases at J, leaving 16 bases unmatched. CDR3: CATPSRREGFGETQYF. The CDR3 DNA sequence: TGTGCCACCCCTAGCCGACGGGAGGGCTTTGGGGAGACCCAGTACTTC.

The V call is TRBV25-1, the J call TRBJ1-4; D is unresolved. The V end lost 2 bases, the J end lost 7 bases, and 8 bases lay between the germline ends. CDR3 length: 13 amino acids. CDR1 is MGHDK and CDR2 is SYGVNS in the germline V gene. The CDR3 coding sequence is TGTGCCAGCAGTGAAAAGGGCCTTGAAAAACTGTTTTTT. Amino acids: CASSEKGLEKLFF.

The V and J genes are TRBV10-3 and TRBJ2-7, with 8 bases identical to TRBD1. Trimming removed 3 bases from V and 5 bases from J; junction bases left unmatched: 6. The CDR3 totals 14 residues. Germline CDR1 reads ENHRY; CDR2 reads SYGVKD. CDR3 nucleotides: TGTGCCATCAGTGACACGACAGGGGTGGACGAGCAGTACTTC. It is translated as CAISDTTGVDEQYF.

The chain uses TRBV4-2 and TRBJ1-6; the D is unclear. Germline V CDR1 and CDR2: LGHNA, YNFKEQ. V gave up 5 bases and J gave up 0 bases, with 11 bases separating them. This CDR3 comprises 16 residues. The CDR3 region is CASSLDRSSYNSPLHF. Here the CDR3 DNA reads TGTGCCAGCAGCTTAGACCGGAGCTCCTATAATTCACCCCTCCACTTT.

The rearrangement uses TRBV29-1 and TRBJ1-1; 10 positions match TRBD1. The length of the CDR3 is 12 residues. Germline CDR1 reads SQVTM; CDR2 reads ANQGSEA. Trimming cost V 7 bases and J 5 bases; bases outside gene matches: 4. The CDR3 DNA is TGCAGCGCCCGGACAGGGGGGACTGAAGCTTTCTTT. This codes for CSARTGGTEAFF.

The chain carries TRBV29-1 and TRBJ1-1; no firm D call. V lost 2 bases, J lost 0 bases, and 10 bases lay in between. This CDR3 spans 14 amino acids. From germline, CDR1 is SQVTM and CDR2 ANQGSEA. The chain's CDR3 is CSVELAGLNTEAFF. The DNA of the CDR3 is TGCAGCGTTGAATTGGCAGGATTGAACACTGAAGCTTTCTTT.

The V and J genes are TRBV29-1 and TRBJ2-7; D gene uncertain. Trimming stripped 7 bases from V and 2 bases from J, with 15 bases between. The germline V gene encodes CDR1 SQVTM and CDR2 ANQGSEA. This CDR3 is 13 amino acids long. This chain's CDR3 is CSATDGFTYEQYF. The DNA of the CDR3 is TGCAGCGCCACGGACGGTTTCACCTACGAGCAGTACTTC.

V usage is TRBV20-1 and J usage is TRBJ2-5; possibly TRBD1 for D (6 bases). CDR1 is DFQATT and CDR2 is SNEGSKA in the germline V gene (reference sequence). The V and J ends lost 2 bases and 2 bases respectively, with 12 bases between them. This CDR3 region has 14 residues. The CDR3 nucleotides read TGCAGTGCTAGAAAAAACAGGGTTCAAGAGACCCAGTACTTC. It yields the protein CSARKNRVQETQYF.